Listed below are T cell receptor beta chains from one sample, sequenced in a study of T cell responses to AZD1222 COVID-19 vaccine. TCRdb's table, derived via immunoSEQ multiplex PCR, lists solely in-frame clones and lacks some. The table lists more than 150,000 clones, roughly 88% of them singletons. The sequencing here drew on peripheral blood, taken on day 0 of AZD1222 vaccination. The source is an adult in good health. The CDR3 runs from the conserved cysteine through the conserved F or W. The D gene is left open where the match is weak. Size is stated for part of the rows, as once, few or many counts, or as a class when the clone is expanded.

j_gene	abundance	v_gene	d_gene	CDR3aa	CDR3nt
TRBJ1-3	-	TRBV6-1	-	CASSEKGVGNTIYF	TGTGCCAGCAGTGAGAAGGGGGTAGGGAACACCATATATTTT
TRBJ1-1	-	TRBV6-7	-	CASRYGHHSLGVRRNTEAFF	TGTGCCAGCAGATACGGGCACCACAGCTTGGGGGTTAGGCGGAACACTGAAGCTTTCTTT
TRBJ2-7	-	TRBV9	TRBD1	CASSPTTGGEQYF	TGTGCCAGCAGCCCCACGACAGGGGGCGAGCAGTACTTC
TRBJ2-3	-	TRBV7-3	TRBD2	CASSLTSTSGLSTDTQYF	TGTGCCAGCAGCTTGACTTCGACTAGCGGACTTAGCACAGATACGCAGTATTTT
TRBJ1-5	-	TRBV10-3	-	CAISDQVSYSNQPQHF	TGTGCCATCAGTGATCAGGTGTCCTATAGCAATCAGCCCCAGCATTTT
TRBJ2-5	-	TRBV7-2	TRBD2	CASSLGGGLAGGRETQYF	TGTGCCAGCAGCTTAGGAGGCGGACTAGCGGGGGGCAGGGAGACCCAGTACTTC
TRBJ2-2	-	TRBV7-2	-	CASTYTGTLNTGELFF	TGTGCCAGCACCTACACCGGGACTCTGAACACCGGGGAGCTGTTTTTT
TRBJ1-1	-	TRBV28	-	CASSLWGGENTEAFF	TGTGCCAGCAGCCTATGGGGGGGAGAGAACACTGAAGCTTTCTTT
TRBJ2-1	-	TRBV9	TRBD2	CASSVASGGHNEQFF	TGTGCCAGCAGCGTAGCTAGCGGGGGGCACAATGAGCAGTTCTTC
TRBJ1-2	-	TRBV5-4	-	CASSSEHSQGELGYTF	TGTGCCAGCAGCTCGGAACACTCGCAGGGAGAACTTGGCTACACCTTC
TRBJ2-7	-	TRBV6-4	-	CASSEEGMSSYEQYF	TGTGCCAGCAGTGAGGAAGGGATGAGCTCCTACGAGCAGTACTTC
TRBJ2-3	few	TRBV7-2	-	CASSWGAGADTQYF	TGTGCCAGCAGCTGGGGGGCTGGGGCAGATACGCAGTATTTT
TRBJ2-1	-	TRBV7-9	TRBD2	CASRRTSGSYNEQFF	TGTGCCAGCAGGCGGACTAGCGGGAGCTACAATGAGCAGTTCTTC
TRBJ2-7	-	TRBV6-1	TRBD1	CASSEPGTATYEQYF	TGTGCCAGCAGTGAGCCAGGGACAGCGACCTACGAGCAGTACTTC
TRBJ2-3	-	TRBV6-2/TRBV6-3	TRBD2	CASSMGGGEGDTQYF	TGTGCCAGCAGTATGGGCGGGGGGGAAGGAGATACGCAGTATTTT
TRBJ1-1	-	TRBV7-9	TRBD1	CASSLVQGANTEAFF	TGTGCCAGCAGCTTAGTGCAGGGGGCGAACACTGAAGCTTTCTTT
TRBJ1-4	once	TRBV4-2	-	CASSQDRNEKLFF	TGTGCCAGCAGCCAAGACCGTAATGAAAAACTGTTTTTT
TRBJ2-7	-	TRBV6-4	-	CASSDSPDSYEQYF	TGTGCCAGCAGTGACTCGCCAGATTCCTACGAGCAGTACTTC
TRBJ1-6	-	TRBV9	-	CASSVEELSNSPLHF	TGTGCCAGCAGCGTAGAAGAGCTTTCAAATTCACCCCTCCACTTT
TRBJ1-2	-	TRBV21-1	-	CASSKIIGAAGTGYGYTF	TGTGCCAGCAGCAAAATAATTGGGGCGGCAGGAACGGGCTATGGCTACACCTTC
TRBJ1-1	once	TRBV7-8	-	CASSFSTGTEAFF	TGTGCCAGCAGCTTTTCCACTGGGACTGAAGCTTTCTTT
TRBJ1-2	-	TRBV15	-	CATSIRDRNNYGYTF	TGTGCCACCAGCATCCGGGACCGAAATAACTATGGCTACACCTTC
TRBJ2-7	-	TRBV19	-	CASSIGPYEQYF	TGTGCCAGTAGTATTGGGCCATACGAGCAGTACTTC
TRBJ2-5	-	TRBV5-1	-	CASSLLGGPEETQYF	TGCGCCAGCAGCTTGTTGGGGGGCCCTGAAGAGACCCAGTACTTC
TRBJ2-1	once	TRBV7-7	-	CASSPSGAAGNEQFF	TGTGCTAGCAGCCCTTCGGGGGCCGCGGGAAATGAGCAGTTCTTC
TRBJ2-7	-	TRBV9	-	CASSVERGEQYF	TGTGCCAGCAGCGTAGAACGGGGCGAGCAGTACTTC
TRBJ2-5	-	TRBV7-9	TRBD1	CASSPKSRKMGQLQETQYF	TGTGCCAGCAGCCCTAAATCCCGAAAAATGGGACAGCTCCAAGAGACCCAGTACTTC
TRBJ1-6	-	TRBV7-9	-	CASSLFPPLLTGRNSPLHF	TGTGCCAGCAGCTTATTCCCCCCACTGTTAACAGGGCGCAATTCACCCCTCCACTTT
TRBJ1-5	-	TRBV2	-	CASSGGQGDNQPQHF	TGTGCCAGCAGTGGGGGCCAGGGTGACAATCAGCCCCAGCATTTT
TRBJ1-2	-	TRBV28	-	CASSLWVTGTETNYGYTF	TGTGCCAGCAGTTTATGGGTGACCGGGACGGAGACTAACTATGGCTACACCTTC
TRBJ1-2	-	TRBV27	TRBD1	CASSWDRFNYGYTF	TGTGCCAGCAGTTGGGACAGATTTAACTATGGCTACACCTTC
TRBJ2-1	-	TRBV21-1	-	CASSKGRLVGGLGEQFF	TGTGCCAGCAGCAAAGGCCGACTAGTAGGGGGATTGGGAGAGCAGTTCTTC
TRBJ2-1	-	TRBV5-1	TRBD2	CASSLASGGLYNEQFF	TGCGCCAGCAGCTTGGCCAGCGGGGGTCTTTACAATGAGCAGTTCTTC
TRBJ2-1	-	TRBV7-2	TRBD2	CASSLASSIGLAGNYNEQFF	TGTGCCAGCAGCTTAGCCTCTAGTATTGGACTAGCGGGAAACTACAATGAGCAGTTCTTC
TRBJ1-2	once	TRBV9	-	CASSLGQRGYGYTF	TGTGCCAGCAGCCTCGGACAACGGGGCTATGGCTACACCTTC
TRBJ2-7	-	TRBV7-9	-	CASSDLVGAKEQYF	TGTGCCAGCAGCGACCTAGTGGGGGCTAAGGAGCAGTACTTC
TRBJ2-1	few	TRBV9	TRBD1	CASSVGDSDLEARFF	TGTGCCAGCAGCGTAGGGGACAGCGACTTGGAGGCGCGGTTCTTC
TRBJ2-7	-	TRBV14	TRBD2	CASSQEKRGIREQYF	TGTGCCAGCAGCCAAGAGAAGCGGGGGATAAGGGAGCAGTACTTC
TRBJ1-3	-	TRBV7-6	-	CASSPGGGPSSGNTIYF	TGTGCCAGCAGCCCTGGGGGGGGGCCTAGCTCTGGAAACACCATATATTTT
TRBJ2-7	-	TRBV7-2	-	CASSLGGMSSYEQYF	TGTGCCAGCAGCTTGGGGGGAATGAGCTCCTACGAGCAGTACTTC
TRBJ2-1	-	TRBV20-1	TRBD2	CSASQAGGYNEQFF	TGCAGTGCGAGTCAAGCGGGGGGTTACAATGAGCAGTTCTTC
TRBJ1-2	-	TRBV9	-	CASSGTGSYGYTF	TGTGCCAGCAGCGGAACAGGGTCCTACGGCTACACCTTC
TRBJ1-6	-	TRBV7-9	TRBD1	CASSSTDRGTYNSPLHF	TGTGCCAGCAGCTCAACAGACAGGGGTACCTATAATTCACCCCTCCACTTT
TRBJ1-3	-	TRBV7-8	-	CASSLQAGPGNTIYF	TGTGCCAGCAGCTTGCAGGCGGGACCTGGAAACACCATATATTTT
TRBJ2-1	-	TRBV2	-	CADSRDSDDHEQFF	TGTGCCGATAGCAGGGATAGCGACGACCATGAGCAGTTCTTC
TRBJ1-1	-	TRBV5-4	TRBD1	CASSPQGTGVNTEAFF	TGTGCCAGCAGCCCCCAGGGAACAGGGGTGAACACTGAAGCTTTCTTT
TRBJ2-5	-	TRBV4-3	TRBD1	CASSQDDRAGETQYF	TGCGCCAGCAGCCAGGACGACAGGGCCGGAGAGACCCAGTACTTC
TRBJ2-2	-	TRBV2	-	CASLGGGTGELFF	TGTGCCAGCCTAGGGGGAGGGACCGGGGAGCTGTTTTTT
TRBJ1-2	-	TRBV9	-	CASSPAVEPNYGYTF	TGTGCCAGCAGCCCGGCAGTGGAGCCTAACTATGGCTACACCTTC
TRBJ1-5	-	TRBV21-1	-	CASSKPGDRVFHSNQPQHF	TGTGCCAGCAGCAAACCAGGGGACAGGGTTTTTCATAGCAATCAGCCCCAGCATTTT
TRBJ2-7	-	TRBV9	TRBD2	CASSGGAGYEQYF	TGTGCCAGCAGCGGTGGAGCGGGGTACGAGCAGTACTTC
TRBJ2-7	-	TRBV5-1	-	CASGEGEYFLEQYF	TGCGCCAGCGGGGAGGGGGAATATTTCCTCGAGCAGTACTTC